This TCR beta chain appears in the sequencing data of a study of blood T cell repertoires in COVID-19. Study background: Sites in the United States, Italy and Spain provided acute and convalescent COVID-19 samples. PBMCs, B-cell-depleted T cells, or T cells provided the cDNA or gDNA that made up the material.

In its sample, this clone was seen once. CDR1 is MGHDK and CDR2 is SYGVNS in the germline V gene. V shed 3 bases, J shed 5 bases, and the junction held 12 bases outside the gene matches. The CDR3 length is 16 residues. In the authors' workflow: Amplification from reference gene primers served as the basis for estimated nucleated cell counts. Method: immunoSEQ multiplex PCR; TCRdb's copy keeps in-frame clones and lacks some. V and J calls and clone size follow that table, whereas D and trimming were derived from the DNA. The data show approximately 110,000 clones, about 85% seen once. The TCR sequence derives from a man aged 50 to 59 with acute or convalescent COVID-19. The source material was peripheral blood. V and J are TRBV25-1 and TRBJ2-5, with TRBD2 matching 7 bases. DNA of the CDR3: TGTGCCAGCAGTGACCACCAGCGGGGATCCTGGGAGACCCAGTACTTC. This sequence encodes CASSDHQRGSWETQYF.